This T cell receptor beta chain is from a study of blood T cell repertoires in COVID-19. Across the study: Samples representing acute and convalescent COVID-19 were sourced from the United States, Italy and Spain. PBMCs, B-cell-depleted T cells, or T cells were the source of the cDNA or gDNA that made up the material.

This clone was seen only once. Germline values: CDR1 WSHSY, CDR2 SAAADI. V was pared by 4 bases and J by 2 bases, with 5 bases between. The CDR3 has 12 residues. As handled by the study authors: Reference gene primer amplification yielded estimated nucleated cell counts. Using immunoSEQ multiplex PCR, the repertoire was profiled, and TCRdb retains in-frame clones only, with some absent. That table gives V, J and clone size, and the DNA gave D and trimming. In the table there are about 70,000 clones, approximately 89% of which are singletons. This chain links TRBV10-2 with TRBJ1-1, with D unclear. The sample comprised peripheral blood. The TCR comes from a man older than 75 with acute or convalescent COVID-19. CDR3 amino acids: CASSVLNTEAFF. The CDR3 DNA reads as TGCGCCAGCAGTGTATTAAACACTGAAGCTTTCTTT.